The 24 T cell receptor beta chains reported below all come from one sample, sequenced in a study of blood T cell repertoires in COVID-19. TCRdb keeps only in-frame clones here, not all; method: immunoSEQ multiplex PCR. In the table there are about 88,000 clones, 90% of which are singletons. Sequenced sample: peripheral blood. The receptors originated from a man aged 60 to 75 with acute or convalescent COVID-19.

This chain links TRBV4-3 with TRBJ2-7; TRBD2 matches at 8 bases. Germline-derived CDR1 and CDR2 are LGHNA and YSLEER. There are 14 residues in the CDR3. The V segment lost 1 base and the J segment 2 bases; nucleotides outside the gene matches: 1. The CDR3 loop reads CASSQAGGPYEQYF. DNA for the CDR3: TGCGCCAGCAGCCAAGCGGGAGGGCCCTACGAGCAGTACTTC.

This sequence joins TRBV9 and TRBJ1-6; D is perhaps TRBD1 (5 bases). This CDR3 has 20 residues. Trimming left V 4 bases short and J 0 bases short, with 23 bases between. CDR1 SGDLS and CDR2 YYNGEE come from the germline V gene. For the CDR3, the DNA is TGTGCCAGCAGCCCCACCCCTACCCGGGACTGCGACTCCTATAATTCACCCCTCCACTTT. It yields the protein CASSPTPTRDCDSYNSPLHF.

This clone has only one observation. The chain couples TRBV11-1 to TRBJ2-3; TRBD2 might be the D (6 bases). Germline-derived CDR1 and CDR2 are SGHAT and FQDESV (reference sequence). This CDR3 has 14 amino acids. V shed 2 bases and J shed 1 base, with 7 bases lying between them. In DNA, the CDR3 is TGTGCCAGCAGCTTACCGGGGGGCACAGATACGCAGTATTTT. It is translated as CASSLPGGTDTQYF. The complete variable domain, with remaining parts taken from reference TRBV11-1 and TRBJ2-3, reads EAEVAQSPRYKITEKSQAVAFWCDPISGHATLYWYRQILGQGPELLVQFQDESVVDDSQLPKDRFSAERLKGVDSTLKIQPAELGDSAMYLCASSLPGGTDTQYFGPGTRLTVL.

As DNA, the CDR3 is TGTGCCAGCGGCCCTCCTTCCTACGAGCAGTACTTC. Translated: CASGPPSYEQYF. The J gene is TRBJ2-7, the V gene TRBV2; no reliable D call. The CDR3 extends over 12 amino acids. Trimming left V 8 bases short and J 1 base short, with 9 bases between. The V gene's germline CDR1 is SNHLY and CDR2 FYNNEI.

The V and J genes are TRBV6-5 and TRBJ2-7; TRBD2 aligns across 14 bases. The CDR3 runs 15 residues. V lost 8 bases, J lost 2 bases, and 5 bases stayed unmatched. Per germline, CDR1 MNHEY and CDR2 SVGAGI. CDR3 in amino acids: CASQRLAGGAYEQYF. The DNA of the CDR3 is TGTGCCAGCCAACGACTAGCGGGAGGGGCCTACGAGCAGTACTTC.

The genes are TRBV29-1 and TRBJ2-3, with 7 bases that match TRBD1. Losses at the gene ends were 6 bases for V and 6 bases for J; bases not matched to a gene: 15. CDR1 and CDR2 (germline): SQVTM, ANQGSEA. This CDR3 region has 15 residues. CDR3 DNA: TGCAGCGTGGGGGAAAGGGGGCATAGTGGGGATACGCAGTATTTT. Its translation: CSVGERGHSGDTQYF.

This clone was seen a single time. The rearrangement joins TRBV7-3 to TRBJ1-4; a possible D gene is TRBD1 (5 bases). This CDR3 has 14 residues. V was pared by 3 bases and J by 6 bases, with 11 bases between. The V gene's germline CDR1 is SGHTA and CDR2 FQGTGA. CDR3 DNA: TGTGCCAGCAGCTTCCCGACAGAAGATGAAAAACTGTTTTTT. Amino acids: CASSFPTEDEKLFF.

This chain links TRBV30 with TRBJ1-5, with 8 bases that match TRBD1. This CDR3 contains 12 residues. Germline V gene lookup returns CDR1 GTSNPN and CDR2 SVGIG (reference sequence). After removal of 5 bases from V and 4 bases from J, the junction contained 1 base not matched to a gene. The CDR3: CAWDRGNQPQHF. CDR3 sequence (DNA): TGTGCCTGGGACAGGGGAAATCAGCCCCAGCATTTT.

The chain joins TRBV2 to TRBJ2-7; weak D call: TRBD2 (6 bases). The CDR3 runs to 16 residues. Trimming shortened V by 6 bases and J by 1 base, and 19 bases separated the two germline ends. Germline V gene data show CDR1 as SNHLY and CDR2 as FYNNEI. The CDR3 loop is CASRDRWASESYEQYF. CDR3 in DNA: TGTGCCAGCAGAGACCGGTGGGCTAGCGAATCCTACGAGCAGTACTTC.

The chain links TRBV28 to TRBJ1-2, with D possibly matching TRBD1 (5 bases). The CDR3 spans 15 residues. V lost 1 base and J lost 4, with 13 bases in between. The germline V gene encodes CDR1 MDHEN and CDR2 SYDVKM. The CDR3 spells CASSLSGVISYGYTF. The DNA for the CDR3 is TGTGCCAGCAGTTTATCGGGGGTCATCTCCTATGGCTACACCTTC.

The V call is TRBV7-8, the J call TRBJ1-2, with D possibly TRBD1 on 6 matching bases. This CDR3 contains 14 residues. Trimming removed 1 base at V and 4 bases at J, with 10 bases between. Germline V gene sequence: CDR1 SGHVS, CDR2 FQNEAQ. The chain's CDR3 is CASSLDAGVYGYTF. The CDR3 DNA follows: TGTGCCAGCAGCTTAGATGCAGGGGTCTATGGCTACACCTTC.

The V call is TRBV6-2 or TRBV6-3, the J call TRBJ1-6; D is unresolved. CDR3 length equals 15 residues. Germline CDR1 reads MNHEY; CDR2 reads SVGEGT. The V end was cut by 3 bases, the J end by 4 bases, with 10 bases between. CDR3 DNA: TGTGCCAGCAGTTATGGGGAGAAGTATAATTCACCCCTCCACTTT. Amino acids: CASSYGEKYNSPLHF.

This clone was recorded once. V usage is TRBV7-9 and J usage is TRBJ1-1, with TRBD1 matching over 9 bases. CDR3 length: 14 residues. Trimming removed 6 bases from V and 6 bases from J; junction bases left unmatched: 8. The V gene's germline CDR1 is SEHNR and CDR2 FQNEAQ (reference sequence). This CDR3 is CASSDGDRAAEAFF. The CDR3 nucleotides read TGTGCCAGCAGTGATGGGGACAGGGCCGCTGAAGCTTTCTTT.

The V gene is TRBV15, the J gene TRBJ2-7; D unresolved. Trimming left V 6 bases short and J 6 bases short, with 18 bases between. The CDR3 has 14 amino acids. Germline CDR1 reads LNHNV; CDR2 reads YYDKDF (reference sequence). This CDR3 reads CATRFRSSAVEQYF. CDR3 sequence (DNA): TGTGCCACCAGATTTAGGTCGTCGGCGGTCGAGCAGTACTTC. Together with reference TRBV15 and TRBJ2-7, the CDR3 gives the full variable domain: DAMVIQNPRYQVTQFGKPVTLSCSQTLNHNVMYWYQQKSSQAPKLLFHYYDKDFNNEADTPDNFQSRRPNTSFCFLDIRSPGLGDTAMYLCATRFRSSAVEQYFGPGTRLTVT.

The V call is TRBV6-1, the J call TRBJ1-2; 9 positions agree with TRBD1. V lost 1 base to trimming and J lost 7 bases; unmatched junction nucleotides: 7. From germline, CDR1 is MNHNS and CDR2 SASEGT. This CDR3 region has 15 residues. This CDR3 reads CASSEGGQGFGGYTF. As DNA, the CDR3 is TGTGCCAGCAGTGAAGGGGGACAGGGTTTTGGTGGCTACACCTTC.

The rearrangement uses TRBV28 and TRBJ1-2; possibly TRBD1 for D (5 bases). The CDR3 covers 14 residues. Germline-derived CDR1 and CDR2 are MDHEN and SYDVKM. Trimming shortened V by 1 base and J by 4 bases, and 10 bases separated the two germline ends. The CDR3 nucleotides read TGTGCCAGCAGTTTATCAGGGCGACTCTATGGCTACACCTTC. Encoded protein: CASSLSGRLYGYTF.

J is TRBJ2-1 and V is TRBV28; no clear D gene. The CDR3 has 14 residues. Trimming cost V 3 bases and J 0 bases, with 6 bases left between them. Germline-derived CDR1 and CDR2 are MDHEN and SYDVKM. The CDR3 region has the DNA TGTGCCAGCAGTTTTGACATCTCCTACAATGAGCAGTTCTTC. Residues: CASSFDISYNEQFF.

The CDR3 loop is CASSPATGGRLYEQYF. DNA for the CDR3: TGTGCCAGCTCACCAGCGACAGGGGGCCGTTTGTACGAGCAGTACTTC. V is TRBV18 and J is TRBJ2-7, with 10 bases aligning to TRBD1. Losses at the gene ends were 2 bases for V and 4 bases for J; bases not matched to a gene: 8. CDR3 length equals 16 residues. Germline V CDR1 and CDR2: KGHSH, LQKENI.

The rearrangement links TRBV19 to TRBJ2-1, with TRBD1 matching 9 bases. This CDR3 is built from 15 residues. Germline loops: CDR1 LNHDA, CDR2 SQIVND (reference sequence). Trimming at V came to 4 bases and at J to 7 bases, leaving 8 bases not matched to a gene. As DNA, the CDR3 is TGTGCCAGTAGTACCCGACAGGGGGTATGGAATGAGCAGTTCTTC. It is translated as CASSTRQGVWNEQFF. Drawing the rest from reference TRBV19 and TRBJ2-1, the complete variable domain is DGGITQSPKYLFRKEGQNVTLSCEQNLNHDAMYWYRQDPGQGLRLIYYSQIVNDFQKGDIAEGYSVSREKKESFPLTVTSAQKNPTAFYLCASSTRQGVWNEQFFGPGTRLTVL.

The chain uses TRBV6-2 or TRBV6-3 and TRBJ1-1, with 8 bases matching TRBD1. Per germline, CDR1 MNHEY and CDR2 SVGEGT. With V trimmed by 2 bases and J by 0 bases, 8 bases remained unmatched. The CDR3 sequence is 17 residues long. CDR3 protein: CASSYPDRGRMNTEAFF. The DNA for the CDR3 is TGTGCCAGCAGTTACCCCGACAGGGGTCGAATGAACACTGAAGCTTTCTTT.

The chain recombines TRBV30 with TRBJ1-6, with D perhaps TRBD1 (6 bases). V lost 2 bases and J 2 bases, leaving 16 bases between the germline ends. The CDR3 length is 17 residues. Germline V gene lookup returns CDR1 GTSNPN and CDR2 SVGIG (reference sequence). The CDR3 protein is CAWSKRGGRTYNSPLHF. The CDR3 DNA reads TGTGCCTGGAGTAAGAGAGGGGGACGGACCTATAATTCACCCCTCCACTTT.

The chain is built from TRBV6-1 and TRBJ2-6; 7 bases are shared with TRBD2. Per germline, CDR1 MNHNS and CDR2 SASEGT. The length of the CDR3 is 20 residues. V was clipped by 1 base and J by 3 bases; unmatched bases: 15. The CDR3 sequence is CASSEGGGGQTPGGANVLTF. CDR3 sequence (DNA): TGTGCCAGCAGTGAAGGGGGGGGAGGGCAAACCCCCGGTGGGGCCAACGTCCTGACTTTC.

The chain recombines TRBV19 with TRBJ2-3; D uncertain. Germline V CDR1 and CDR2: LNHDA, SQIVND (reference sequence). The germline V and J ends were trimmed by 0 bases and 6 bases, with 10 bases remaining between them. The CDR3 extends over 14 amino acids. The chain's CDR3 is CASSIDSPWDTQYF. For the CDR3, the DNA is TGTGCCAGTAGTATAGACAGTCCGTGGGATACGCAGTATTTT.

This chain joins TRBV19 and TRBJ2-1; 10 positions agree with TRBD2. This CDR3 is 15 amino acids long. Per germline, CDR1 LNHDA and CDR2 SQIVND (reference sequence). V was pared by 6 bases and J by 1 base, with 3 bases of the junction left unmatched. CDR3 in amino acids: CASRLAGGSYNEQFF. The CDR3 DNA sequence: TGTGCCAGTAGATTAGCGGGAGGATCCTACAATGAGCAGTTCTTC.